This T cell receptor beta chain was captured by sequencing in a study of cytomegalovirus exposure and HLA in healthy donors. Primers for the PCR totalled 60 Vbeta and 13 Jbeta. The data were produced by immunoSEQ multiplex PCR, yet TCRdb's version contains in-frame clones alone and is incomplete. The table lists more than 100,000 clones, about three quarters of them singletons. The CDR3 consists of 14 residues. The germline CDR1 and CDR2 sequences are MNHEY and SMNVEV (reference sequence). V lost 6 bases and J lost 4; bases outside the gene matches: 5. The sequence was obtained from a woman between 40 and 55 years old in good health and CMV-seropositive. This chain connects TRBV27 to TRBJ1-4; TRBD1 matches 7 bases. Sequencing used PBMCs. The CDR3 coding sequence is TGTGCCAGCAGCCGTGGGACAGATAATGAAAAACTGTTTTTT. This translates into CASSRGTDNEKLFF.